This is a list of T cell receptor beta chains from one sample in a study of identical twins. TCRdb itself ran the 5' RACE reads through MiXCR, one entry per CDR3 protein. Found here are roughly 720,000 distinct CDR3 sequences, 18% of them singletons; the top ten hold over 10%. Separately, the same data were catalogued under a study of T cells expressing NK-cell markers.

The material sequenced was PBMCs. The receptor set was obtained from a woman aged 18-29 years in good health. CDR3s include the opening cysteine and the closing phenylalanine or tryptophan. Each record gives: CDR3 DNA, CDR3 protein, J gene, V gene, D gene, clone size. D genes are given only for firm matches. Not all rows give a size; the values are once, few, many and, for expanded clones, a class.

CDR3nt: TGTGCCATCAGCCGAGCCGGACAGGGCTCGAGCACAGATACGCAGTATTTT
CDR3aa: CAISRAGQGSSTDTQYF
j_gene: TRBJ2-3
v_gene: TRBV10-3
d_gene: TRBD1
abundance: many

CDR3nt: TGTGCCAGCAGTCCGGACGGCTATGGCTACACCTTC
CDR3aa: CASSPDGYGYTF
j_gene: TRBJ1-2
v_gene: TRBV12-3/TRBV12-4
d_gene: .
abundance: many

CDR3nt: TGTGCCAGCAGTTCCTCGACCATCACTGAAGCTTTCTTT
CDR3aa: CASSSSTITEAFF
j_gene: TRBJ1-1
v_gene: TRBV12-3/TRBV12-4
d_gene: .
abundance: many

CDR3nt: TGCAGCGTTGCCCTGGGAGGGATAGGTGGCTATGGCTACACCTTC
CDR3aa: CSVALGGIGGYGYTF
j_gene: TRBJ1-2
v_gene: TRBV29-1
d_gene: .
abundance: .

CDR3nt: TGCAGTGCTACCGACACCCACACTGAAGCTTTCTTT
CDR3aa: CSATDTHTEAFF
j_gene: TRBJ1-1
v_gene: TRBV20-1
d_gene: .
abundance: .

CDR3nt: TGTGCCAGCTCACCACGGAGACAGTACGAGCAGTACTTC
CDR3aa: CASSPRRQYEQYF
j_gene: TRBJ2-7
v_gene: TRBV18
d_gene: .
abundance: few

CDR3nt: TGTGCCAGCACCCTGACAGCTGGGGCCAACGTCCTGACTTTC
CDR3aa: CASTLTAGANVLTF
j_gene: TRBJ2-6
v_gene: TRBV12-3/TRBV12-4
d_gene: .
abundance: .

CDR3nt: TGTGCCAGCAGTCCCGGACGGCGGCGCCAGCATTTT
CDR3aa: CASSPGRRRQHF
j_gene: TRBJ1-5
v_gene: TRBV12-3/TRBV12-4
d_gene: .
abundance: .

CDR3nt: TGTGCCAGCAGTTACACCCCCCTAGGAGAGCAGTACTTC
CDR3aa: CASSYTPLGEQYF
j_gene: TRBJ2-7
v_gene: TRBV6-6
d_gene: .
abundance: .

CDR3nt: TGTGCCAGCAGCCTGACACCCCACAGGGGAGGTGATGTGGCCCAGTACTTC
CDR3aa: CASSLTPHRGGDVAQYF
j_gene: TRBJ2-5
v_gene: TRBV3-1
d_gene: .
abundance: few

CDR3nt: TGTGCCAGCACCCAGGGGGACAGGGGTTCGACAGATACGCAGTATTTT
CDR3aa: CASTQGDRGSTDTQYF
j_gene: TRBJ2-3
v_gene: TRBV27
d_gene: TRBD1
abundance: few

CDR3nt: TGTGCCAGCATACGGGAGTTGGATGCCGGGGAGCTGTTTTTT
CDR3aa: CASIRELDAGELFF
j_gene: TRBJ2-2
v_gene: TRBV7-2
d_gene: .
abundance: few

CDR3nt: TGTGCCAGCAGTTACTCGTCCAACCCACTAGCGGGAGAAGTTCGCGAGCAGTACTTC
CDR3aa: CASSYSSNPLAGEVREQYF
j_gene: TRBJ2-7
v_gene: TRBV6-2/TRBV6-3
d_gene: TRBD2
abundance: .

CDR3nt: TGTGCCATCAGTAACCAGGGGAATCAGCCCCAGCATTTT
CDR3aa: CAISNQGNQPQHF
j_gene: TRBJ1-5
v_gene: TRBV10-3
d_gene: .
abundance: .

CDR3nt: TGTGCCAGCAGCAAACAACAGGGAAAGGGCCACGAGCAGTACTTC
CDR3aa: CASSKQQGKGHEQYF
j_gene: TRBJ2-7
v_gene: TRBV9
d_gene: .
abundance: once

CDR3nt: TGCGCCAGCAGCTATGGGGGAAGGGCCGATACGCAGTATTTT
CDR3aa: CASSYGGRADTQYF
j_gene: TRBJ2-3
v_gene: TRBV4-3
d_gene: .
abundance: few

CDR3nt: TGTGCCAGTAGTATTAAGGCTGGGGGGACCGGGGAGCTGTTTTTT
CDR3aa: CASSIKAGGTGELFF
j_gene: TRBJ2-2
v_gene: TRBV19
d_gene: .
abundance: once

CDR3nt: TGCGCCAGCAGCTCCGGTGGAGAAAAACTGTTTTTT
CDR3aa: CASSSGGEKLFF
j_gene: TRBJ1-4
v_gene: TRBV5-1
d_gene: .
abundance: .

CDR3nt: TGTGCCAGCAGCTTTGCGACGAACACTGAAGCTTTCTTT
CDR3aa: CASSFATNTEAFF
j_gene: TRBJ1-1
v_gene: TRBV11-2
d_gene: .
abundance: few

CDR3nt: TGTGCCAGCAGCTTGGTACAGGGACATAGGTACTTC
CDR3aa: CASSLVQGHRYF
j_gene: TRBJ2-4
v_gene: TRBV5-6
d_gene: .
abundance: few

CDR3nt: TGTGCCAGCAGTTGGGGACTAGCGGAGAACTACGAGCAGTACTTC
CDR3aa: CASSWGLAENYEQYF
j_gene: TRBJ2-7
v_gene: TRBV12-3/TRBV12-4
d_gene: TRBD2
abundance: few

CDR3nt: TGCAGCGTTGTTGACAACATTCAGTACTTC
CDR3aa: CSVVDNIQYF
j_gene: TRBJ2-4
v_gene: TRBV29-1
d_gene: .
abundance: .

CDR3nt: TGTGCCAGCAGCGAAGGAGGTAATGGCGCCTACAATGAGCAGTTCTTC
CDR3aa: CASSEGGNGAYNEQFF
j_gene: TRBJ2-1
v_gene: TRBV9
d_gene: .
abundance: few

CDR3nt: TGTGCCAGCAGTTTAGAGTTTACCGGGGAGCTGTTTTTT
CDR3aa: CASSLEFTGELFF
j_gene: TRBJ2-2
v_gene: TRBV12-3/TRBV12-4
d_gene: .
abundance: .

CDR3nt: TGTGCCAGCAGCTTAGGCGGGGGGGCCTCCTACGAGCAGTACTTC
CDR3aa: CASSLGGGASYEQYF
j_gene: TRBJ2-7
v_gene: TRBV7-9
d_gene: TRBD2
abundance: few

CDR3nt: TGCAGCGTTGTTGAGGGGGCAATGACCTACAATGAGCAGTTCTTC
CDR3aa: CSVVEGAMTYNEQFF
j_gene: TRBJ2-1
v_gene: TRBV29-1
d_gene: TRBD1
abundance: .

CDR3nt: TGCAGTGCTCGAGACCGGACCAATGAGCAGTTCTTC
CDR3aa: CSARDRTNEQFF
j_gene: TRBJ2-1
v_gene: TRBV20-1
d_gene: .
abundance: few

CDR3nt: TGTGCCATCAGTGTCGACAGAAGATACGAGCAGTACTTC
CDR3aa: CAISVDRRYEQYF
j_gene: TRBJ2-7
v_gene: TRBV10-3
d_gene: .
abundance: few

CDR3nt: TGTGCCAGCAGTGCCGGGACAAGCCGTCAGCCCCAGCATTTT
CDR3aa: CASSAGTSRQPQHF
j_gene: TRBJ1-5
v_gene: TRBV12-3/TRBV12-4
d_gene: .
abundance: .

CDR3nt: TGCGCCAGCGGGGAGTATGGCACTGAAGCTTTCTTT
CDR3aa: CASGEYGTEAFF
j_gene: TRBJ1-1
v_gene: TRBV10-2
d_gene: .
abundance: .

CDR3nt: TGCGCCAGCAGACCCCGGGACAGTACAAAAGGCACCCACTATGAGCAGTTCTTC
CDR3aa: CASRPRDSTKGTHYEQFF
j_gene: TRBJ2-1
v_gene: TRBV5-1
d_gene: TRBD1
abundance: .

CDR3nt: TGTGCCAGCAGCTTAAGTATAGACTATGAGCAGTTCTTC
CDR3aa: CASSLSIDYEQFF
j_gene: TRBJ2-1
v_gene: TRBV7-2
d_gene: .
abundance: .

CDR3nt: TGTGCCAGCAGCGTAGAGGGCGGCACCTACGAGCAGTACTTC
CDR3aa: CASSVEGGTYEQYF
j_gene: TRBJ2-7
v_gene: TRBV9
d_gene: .
abundance: .

CDR3nt: TGTGCCAGCAGCCCTCCGGGACACCAGCAAGAGACCCAGTACTTC
CDR3aa: CASSPPGHQQETQYF
j_gene: TRBJ2-5
v_gene: TRBV12-3/TRBV12-4
d_gene: .
abundance: few

CDR3nt: TGTGCCAGCAGCTCCATTCCCGTGACTAGCCCAAGCTCCTACAATGAGCAGTTCTTC
CDR3aa: CASSSIPVTSPSSYNEQFF
j_gene: TRBJ2-1
v_gene: TRBV7-3
d_gene: TRBD2
abundance: few

CDR3nt: TGTGCCAGCAGCCAAGGGCAAGAGCAGTACTTC
CDR3aa: CASSQGQEQYF
j_gene: TRBJ2-7
v_gene: TRBV3-1
d_gene: .
abundance: .

CDR3nt: TGTGCCAGCAGCTTAAGGGGGGACCTCTACGAGCAGTACTTC
CDR3aa: CASSLRGDLYEQYF
j_gene: TRBJ2-7
v_gene: TRBV7-2
d_gene: .
abundance: .

CDR3nt: TGTGCCAGCAGCTTTGTGGGAAGTAATGAGCAGTTATTC
CDR3aa: CASSFVGSNEQLF
j_gene: TRBJ2-1
v_gene: TRBV5-6
d_gene: .
abundance: .